This T cell receptor (beta chain) was captured by sequencing in a study of control samples from healthy donors and cancer patients. The method was immunoSEQ multiplex PCR; TCRdb's version includes in-frame clones alone and lacks a portion of them. Counted here are roughly 100,000 clones, approximately 90% occurring once; the ten biggest clones make up about 19%. The sequence came from a man between 60 and 70 years old with lung cancer. The sequencing sample was made of PBMCs.

The CDR3, as DNA: TGTGCCAGCAGCTGGGTGGGGGGAAATGGCTACACCTTC. It yields the protein CASSWVGGNGYTF. The chain couples TRBV5-6 to TRBJ1-2, with D tentatively TRBD1 (5 bases). Germline V gene lookup returns CDR1 SGHDT and CDR2 YYEEEE. This CDR3 is built from 13 residues. V was trimmed by 3 bases and J by 6 bases, leaving 12 bases between them.